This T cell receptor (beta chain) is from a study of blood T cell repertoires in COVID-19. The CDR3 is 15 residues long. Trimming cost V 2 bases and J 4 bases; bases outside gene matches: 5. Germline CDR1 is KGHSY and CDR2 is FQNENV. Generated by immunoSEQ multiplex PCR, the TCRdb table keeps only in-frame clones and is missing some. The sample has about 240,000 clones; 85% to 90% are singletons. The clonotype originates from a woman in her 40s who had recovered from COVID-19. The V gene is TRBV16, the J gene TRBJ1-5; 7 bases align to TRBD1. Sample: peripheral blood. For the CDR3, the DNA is TGTGCCAGCAGCCAAGAGGACAGGACAAATCAGCCCCAGCATTTT. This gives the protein CASSQEDRTNQPQHF.